The 30 T cell receptor beta chains below all came from one sample that was sequenced in a study of blood T cell repertoires in COVID-19. Assay: immunoSEQ multiplex PCR; the TCRdb copy retains only in-frame clones and omits some. The table has roughly 400,000 clones, around 87% seen once; the top ten hold 2.3%. Source material: peripheral blood. The receptors were sampled from a woman aged 60 to 75 with COVID-19, enrolled during active disease.

The V gene is TRBV19, the J gene TRBJ1-6, with a tentative D call TRBD1 (5 bases). The length of the CDR3 is 15 residues. The germline V gene has CDR1 LNHDA and CDR2 SQIVND (reference sequence). Between the trimmed V and J ends, which lost 4 bases and 12 bases, there was a span of 19 bases. The CDR3 is CASSTLGRAREPLHF. CDR3 nucleotide sequence: TGTGCCAGTAGTACCCTGGGCAGGGCCAGGGAACCCCTCCACTTT.

This clone appeared a single time. The chain couples TRBV19 to TRBJ1-1; D might be TRBD1 (6 bases). The V end lost 5 bases, the J end lost 5 bases, and 15 bases lay between the germline ends. CDR1 and CDR2 from the germline V gene are LNHDA and SQIVND (reference sequence). The CDR3 is 14 amino acids. CDR3 region: CASSEQGVGTEAFF. The CDR3, as DNA: TGTGCCAGTAGTGAACAGGGCGTGGGTACTGAAGCTTTCTTT.

The chain is built from TRBV5-1 and TRBJ2-1; D not certain. Deletions cut 4 bases from V and 4 bases from J, with 12 bases between. The CDR3 sequence is 14 residues long. CDR1 and CDR2 (germline): SGHRS, YFSETQ. The chain's CDR3 is CASSLTGSYNEQFF. The CDR3 DNA follows: TGCGCCAGCAGCCTGACCGGGTCATACAATGAGCAGTTCTTC.

This rearrangement joins TRBV5-3 to TRBJ2-7; no clear D gene. TRBV5-3 is known as an ORF, though its function is uncertain. The CDR3 is 9 residues long. Trimming took 5 bases from V and 7 from J, leaving 4 bases between them. The DNA of the CDR3 is TGTGCCAGAAGTTATGAGCAGTACTTC. Translation: CARSYEQYF.

The V gene is TRBV9, the J gene TRBJ2-6, with a possible D match to TRBD2 (5 bases). CDR3 length: 18 amino acids. V lost 0 bases, J lost 4 bases, and 17 bases lay in between. Germline assignment: CDR1 SGDLS and CDR2 YYNGEE. The CDR3 nucleotides read TGTGCCAGCAGCGTAGGTTTAGCGCGGGTTAAAGGGGCCAACGTCCTGACTTTC. This gives the protein CASSVGLARVKGANVLTF.

The chain carries TRBV5-1 and TRBJ2-7; 9 nucleotides align to TRBD2. Per germline, CDR1 SGHRS and CDR2 YFSETQ. The CDR3 length is 14 residues. The V and J ends lost 2 bases and 2 bases, in that order; junction bases with no gene match: 2. The CDR3 region has the DNA TGCGCCAGCAGCTTTAGCGGGGGAGCCTACGAGCAGTACTTC. Amino acid sequence: CASSFSGGAYEQYF.

The rearrangement links TRBV5-3 to TRBJ1-5; TRBD1 matches 12 bases. TRBV5-3 is an ORF; its function is uncertain. This CDR3 comprises 18 residues. Trimming took 3 bases from V and 1 from J; bases not matched to a gene: 8. CDR3 region: CARSSGTGGKWSNQPQHF. CDR3 coding DNA: TGTGCCAGAAGCTCGGGGACAGGGGGCAAGTGGAGCAATCAGCCCCAGCATTTT.

The chain employs TRBV7-8 and TRBJ2-7; possible D gene TRBD1, 6 bases. The CDR3 contains 15 residues. Per the germline V gene, CDR1 is SGHVS and CDR2 is FQNEAQ. V was trimmed by 5 bases and J by 4 bases, leaving 18 bases between them. This CDR3 is CASSQGTGRGYEQYF. DNA for the CDR3: TGTGCCAGCAGCCAAGGGACGGGCAGGGGTTACGAGCAGTACTTC. Full variable domain (rest looked up from reference TRBV7-8 and TRBJ2-7): GAGVSQSPRYKVAKRGQDVALRCDPISGHVSLFWYQQALGQGPEFLTYFQNEAQLDKSGLPSDRFFAERPEGSVSTLKIQRTQQEDSAVYLCASSQGTGRGYEQYFGPGTRLTVT.

The chain combines TRBV9 with TRBJ2-2; the D is unclear. The CDR3 is 14 residues long. The V gene lost 2 bases and the J gene lost 4 bases, with 9 bases spanning the gap. Germline V gene data show CDR1 as SGDLS and CDR2 as YYNGEE. Written as DNA, the CDR3 is TGTGCCAGCAGCGTTAACAGCCTCACCGGGGAGCTGTTTTTT. This sequence encodes CASSVNSLTGELFF.

The chain uses TRBV5-1 and TRBJ2-3, with D possibly matching TRBD2 (6 bases). Germline V gives CDR1 SGHRS, CDR2 YFSETQ. The CDR3 runs 15 residues. V dropped 4 bases and J dropped 2 bases, with 14 bases sitting between them. The CDR3 loop is CASSTSSAPTDTQYF. The CDR3 coding sequence is TGCGCCAGCAGCACCTCTAGCGCTCCCACAGATACGCAGTATTTT.

J is TRBJ1-2 and V is TRBV5-4; 7 nucleotides line up with TRBD1. This CDR3 has 15 residues. J was trimmed by 5 bases and V by 5 bases; bases with no gene match: 12. Per the germline V gene, CDR1 is SGHNT and CDR2 is YYREEE (reference sequence). In DNA form, the CDR3 reads TGTGCCAGCAGGACAAAGGGGACAGTTCCATATGGCTACACCTTC. It codes for CASRTKGTVPYGYTF.

The gene calls are TRBV7-9 and TRBJ2-7; D possibly corresponds to TRBD2 (7 bases). V lost 3 bases and J lost 1, with 10 bases in between. CDR1 is SEHNR, CDR2 FQNEAQ, per germline (reference sequence). The CDR3 length is 14 residues. CDR3 bases: TGTGCCAGCAGCTTTGGGGGGGCTTCCTACGAGCAGTACTTC. This encodes CASSFGGASYEQYF.

This chain uses TRBV5-1 with TRBJ2-7; D unclear. This CDR3 region has 13 residues. Deletions cut 0 bases from V and 2 bases from J, with 6 bases between. Per the germline V gene, CDR1 is SGHRS and CDR2 is YFSETQ. Here the CDR3 reads CASSLVTPYEQYF. DNA for the CDR3: TGCGCCAGCAGCTTGGTGACTCCCTACGAGCAGTACTTC.

V usage is TRBV19 and J usage is TRBJ1-1, with 10 bases that match TRBD1. The CDR3 covers 12 residues. V lost 10 bases and J lost 5; bases outside the gene matches: 4. Germline V lookup: CDR1 LNHDA, CDR2 SQIVND (reference sequence). The CDR3 sequence is CATGDRGTEAFF. The CDR3 bases are TGTGCCACCGGGGACAGGGGAACTGAAGCTTTCTTT.

This chain joins TRBV19 and TRBJ1-2; 8 bases are a match to TRBD1. The CDR3 runs 16 residues. The V and J ends lost 4 bases and 6 bases, in that order; junction bases with no gene match: 13. CDR1 LNHDA and CDR2 SQIVND come from the germline V gene (reference sequence). For the CDR3, the DNA is TGTGCCAGTAGTAATGTCCGACAGGGGAGAGGTAATGGCTACACCTTC. It is translated as CASSNVRQGRGNGYTF.

V and J are TRBV28 and TRBJ2-2; tentatively, D is TRBD1 (5 bases). The germline gives CDR1 MDHEN, CDR2 SYDVKM. Trimming removed 8 bases from V and 6 bases from J, with 19 bases in between. This CDR3 contains 15 residues. CDR3: CASSRTRAYPGELFF. CDR3 coding DNA: TGTGCCAGCTCCCGGACAAGGGCATACCCCGGGGAGCTGTTTTTT.

The chain combines TRBV2 with TRBJ1-1, with D unresolved. This CDR3 contains 13 residues. Trimming pared 7 bases from V and 4 bases from J, leaving 13 bases between. Germline V gives CDR1 SNHLY, CDR2 FYNNEI. The CDR3 DNA reads as TGTGCCAGCATCCACGGGTTGGGCACTGAAGCTTTCTTT. Its protein product is CASIHGLGTEAFF.

This clone has only one observation. The gene calls are TRBV5-6 and TRBJ1-1; D unresolved. The V end lost 1 base, the J end lost 3 bases, and 13 bases lay between the germline ends. CDR1 is SGHDT, CDR2 YYEEEE, per germline. This CDR3 comprises 15 residues. The CDR3 protein is CASSLTYSRYTEAFF. CDR3 DNA: TGTGCCAGCAGCTTGACTTACTCCCGGTACACTGAAGCTTTCTTT.

CDR3 amino acids: CASSQGQTGGNEQFF. The DNA of the CDR3 is TGTGCCAGCAGCCAAGGCCAGACAGGGGGGAATGAGCAGTTCTTC. The chain links TRBV3-1 (or the pseudogene TRBV3-2) to TRBJ2-1; 9 bases map to TRBD1. The CDR3 is 15 amino acids. V shed 1 base and J 7 bases; nucleotides not matched to a gene: 5. The germline CDR1 and CDR2 sequences are LGHDT and YNNKEL (reference sequence).

The chain employs TRBV7-2 and TRBJ1-1, with D possibly matching TRBD1 (5 bases). The CDR3 runs 12 residues. Germline V gene sequence: CDR1 SGHTA, CDR2 FQGNSA. With 4 bases removed from V and 4 bases from J, the gap between germline ends came to 7 bases. The DNA of the CDR3 is TGTGCCAGCAGCTCTAGGGGCACTGAAGCTTTCTTT. It codes for CASSSRGTEAFF.

The V gene is TRBV19, the J gene TRBJ1-2; maybe TRBD1 (5 bases). Germline V gives CDR1 LNHDA, CDR2 SQIVND (reference sequence). V was trimmed by 8 bases and J by 7 bases, leaving 17 bases between them. The CDR3 consists of 13 residues. The CDR3 spells CASSDPLGGGYTF. The CDR3 DNA reads TGTGCCAGTTCTGATCCTCTCGGGGGTGGCTACACCTTC.

J is TRBJ2-3 and V is TRBV12-3 or TRBV12-4, with a tentative D call TRBD2 (5 bases). This CDR3 has 12 amino acids. The V and J ends lost 6 bases and 12 bases respectively, with 16 bases between them. CDR3 loop: CASSPGLVVQYF. In DNA, the CDR3 is TGTGCCAGCAGCCCTGGACTTGTAGTACAGTATTTT.

The V and J genes are TRBV7-6 and TRBJ2-4; no firm D call. This CDR3 has 17 amino acids. V dropped 0 bases and J dropped 3 bases, with 15 bases sitting between them. Germline V CDR1 and CDR2: SGHVS, FNYEAQ. CDR3 in amino acids: CASSLAQAPVSKNIQYF. Written as DNA, the CDR3 is TGTGCCAGCAGCTTAGCCCAAGCTCCCGTGAGCAAAAACATTCAGTACTTC.

The gene calls are TRBV7-9 and TRBJ1-3; the D is unclear. CDR1 and CDR2 (germline): SEHNR, FQNEAQ (reference sequence). The CDR3 totals 16 residues. V lost 5 bases and J lost 4, with 18 bases in between. This chain's CDR3 is CASSGIRRGGGNTIYF. The CDR3 DNA reads as TGTGCCAGCAGCGGCATAAGGCGGGGTGGAGGAAACACCATATATTTT.

This clone was found once. This rearrangement joins TRBV12-3 or TRBV12-4 to TRBJ1-2; D is possibly TRBD1 (6 bases). Trimming shortened V by 5 bases and J by 8 bases, and 12 bases separated the two germline ends. The CDR3 contains 12 residues. CDR3 DNA: TGTGCCAGCAGTGAAGGGGGGGGAGGCTACACCTTC. Amino acids: CASSEGGGGYTF.

V is TRBV19 and J is TRBJ1-1; no reliable D call. Per the germline V gene, CDR1 is LNHDA and CDR2 is SQIVND (reference sequence). The CDR3 extends over 14 amino acids. Trimming took 4 bases from V and 0 from J, leaving 9 bases between them. The CDR3 loop is CASSTQVMNTEAFF. CDR3 sequence (DNA): TGTGCCAGTAGTACCCAGGTTATGAACACTGAAGCTTTCTTT.

The chain couples TRBV5-4 to TRBJ1-3, with 7 nucleotides matching TRBD1. Unmatched junction bases numbered 8, after V lost 3 bases and J lost 8 bases. This CDR3 spans 14 amino acids. Germline CDR1 SGHNT, CDR2 YYREEE (reference sequence). CDR3 amino acids: CASSWDRRMDTIYF. The CDR3 DNA follows: TGTGCCAGCAGCTGGGACAGAAGAATGGACACCATATATTTT. The full variable domain, its missing parts supplied by reference TRBV5-4 and TRBJ1-3, is ETGVTQSPTHLIKTRGQQVTLRCSSQSGHNTVSWYQQALGQGPQFIFQYYREEENGRGNFPPRFSGLQFPNYSSELNVNALELDDSALYLCASSWDRRMDTIYFGEGSWLTVV.

This chain connects TRBV6-5 to TRBJ1-5, with a weak D call TRBD1 (6 bases). The CDR3 runs 15 residues. Germline V gene lookup returns CDR1 MNHEY and CDR2 SVGAGI. V lost 7 bases, J lost 3 bases, and 16 bases lay in between. The CDR3 coding sequence is TGTGCCAGCAAACGGGGGGGCGGGAACAATCAGCCCCAGCATTTT. This translates into CASKRGGGNNQPQHF.

The chain carries TRBV30 and TRBJ1-2; D unclear. The CDR3 has 14 amino acids. Trimming removed 0 bases at V and 4 bases at J, with 12 bases between. Germline CDR1 GTSNPN, CDR2 SVGIG (reference sequence). The CDR3 coding sequence is TGTGCCTGGAGTGTACAGCTAATGGGCTATGGCTACACCTTC. Its translation: CAWSVQLMGYGYTF.

The chain combines TRBV2 with TRBJ1-6, with TRBD1 identical over 9 bases. The trim removed 5 bases at V and 6 bases at J, leaving 2 bases unmatched. CDR3 size: 14 residues. Germline CDR1 SNHLY, CDR2 FYNNEI. CDR3 sequence (DNA): TGTGCCAGCAGTCAGGGACAGGGTAATTCACCCCTCCACTTT. It translates to CASSQGQGNSPLHF. The whole variable domain, filled in from reference TRBV2 and TRBJ1-6, reads EPEVTQTPSHQVTQMGQEVILRCVPISNHLYFYWYRQILGQKVEFLVSFYNNEISEKSEIFDDQFSVERPDGSNFTLKIRSTKLEDSAMYFCASSQGQGNSPLHFGNGTRLTVT.